The source of this T cell receptor beta chain is a study of cytomegalovirus exposure and HLA in healthy donors. Primers for the PCR totalled 60 Vbeta and 13 Jbeta. Here immunoSEQ multiplex PCR was the method, and the copy in TCRdb shows in-frame clones only, minus some. The sample shows approximately 84,000 clones, approximately 69% of them seen only once. V was clipped by 4 bases and J by 4 bases; unmatched bases: 7. Germline CDR1 SNHLY, CDR2 FYNNEI. The CDR3 has 15 residues. V is TRBV2 and J is TRBJ2-1; 7 bases are shared with TRBD1. The sequencing input was PBMCs. This clonotype was obtained from a man in his forties or fifties in good health and CMV-seropositive. Here the CDR3 reads CASSADRVMYNEQFF. The CDR3 DNA is TGTGCCAGCAGTGCCGACAGGGTTATGTACAATGAGCAGTTCTTC. Filled out from reference TRBV2 and TRBJ2-1, the complete variable domain reads EPEVTQTPSHQVTQMGQEVILRCVPISNHLYFYWYRQILGQKVEFLVSFYNNEISEKSEIFDDQFSVERPDGSNFTLKIRSTKLEDSAMYFCASSADRVMYNEQFFGPGTRLTVL.